Below are 5 T cell receptor beta chains sequenced from a single sample in a study of T cell responses to AZD1222 COVID-19 vaccine. Clones were read by immunoSEQ multiplex PCR, and TCRdb kept only the in-frame ones, dropping some. This table holds 75,000 to 100,000 clones, 70% to 90% found once. Sequencing was performed on peripheral blood, taken on day 0 of AZD1222 vaccination. Receptors were obtained from an adult in good health.

The gene calls are TRBV2 and TRBJ2-1; 8 nucleotides align to TRBD2. The CDR3 length is 15 residues. CDR1 and CDR2 (germline): SNHLY, FYNNEI. The ends lost 7 bases at V and 2 bases at J; junction bases unmatched: 7. The CDR3 region is CASILTGGPYNEQFF. The DNA for the CDR3 is TGTGCCAGCATCCTTACGGGAGGGCCCTACAATGAGCAGTTCTTC.

In DNA form, the CDR3 reads TGTGCCAGCAGCCCGTATGGGGGCCCTTCCTACGAGCAGTACTTC. Its translation is CASSPYGGPSYEQYF. The genes are TRBV7-3 and TRBJ2-7; D may be TRBD1 (6 bases). The CDR3 is made up of 15 amino acids. V was clipped by 5 bases and J by 1 base, with 15 bases between them. Looked up from germline, CDR1 is SGHTA and CDR2 is FQGTGA. Full variable domain (rest looked up from reference TRBV7-3 and TRBJ2-7): GAGVSQTPSNKVTEKGKYVELRCDPISGHTALYWYRQSLGQGPEFLIYFQGTGAADDSGLPNDRFFAVRPEGSVSTLKIQRTERGDSAVYLCASSPYGGPSYEQYFGPGTRLTVT.

This chain links TRBV15 with TRBJ1-1; D is ambiguous. This CDR3 region has 13 residues. V was pared by 5 bases and J by 1 base, with 8 bases between. Germline lookup yields CDR1 LNHNV and CDR2 YYDKDF (reference sequence). CDR3 coding DNA: TGTGCCACCAGCGTCAAAAAGAACACTGAAGCTTTCTTT. It translates to CATSVKKNTEAFF.

The gene calls are TRBV19 and TRBJ1-6, with TRBD1 as a possible D gene (6 bases). Trimming shortened V by 3 bases and J by 7 bases, and 13 bases separated the two germline ends. Per the germline V gene, CDR1 is LNHDA and CDR2 is SQIVND (reference sequence). CDR3 length: 15 amino acids. CDR3 in amino acids: CASSMNGQRNSPLHF. Here the CDR3 DNA reads TGTGCCAGTAGTATGAATGGACAGAGGAATTCACCCCTCCACTTT.

This CDR3 reads CASSPRGLNYGYTF. CDR3 bases: TGTGCCAGCAGTCCCAGGGGATTAAACTATGGCTACACCTTC. The rearrangement uses TRBV27 and TRBJ1-2, with a weak D call TRBD1 (6 bases). V lost 5 bases to trimming and J lost 2 bases, with 12 bases between them. Germline V gene lookup returns CDR1 MNHEY and CDR2 SMNVEV (reference sequence). This CDR3 has 14 amino acids.